The sequence of this T cell receptor (beta chain) was determined in a study of early T cells in non-severe SARS-CoV-2 infection. From the 5' RACE reads, TCRdb called clonotypes with MiXCR, one entry per CDR3 protein. This sample has 110,000 or so distinct CDR3 sequences, with roughly 12% found just once. On this clonotype itself: The antigen remains unidentified.

Study-level findings and limits: Anti-spike CD8 responses were favored by VDJdb matching, which missed private and CD4 specificities.

V was clipped by 4 bases and J by 5 bases; unmatched bases: 3. Germline CDR1 SGHDN, CDR2 FVKESK. This CDR3 contains 14 residues. This TCR came from an adult who was a healthcare worker with PCR-confirmed SARS-CoV-2 infection or an uninfected control (not recorded which). Sequencing was done on a sample of whole blood. The rearrangement links TRBV14 to TRBJ2-1; 9 nucleotides match TRBD2. The CDR3 is CASSLAGVDNEQFF. In DNA, the CDR3 is TGTGCCAGCAGCCTAGCGGGGGTGGACAATGAGCAGTTCTTC.